This TCR beta chain is from a study of T cells in Graves' hyperthyroidism and ophthalmopathy (dated by TCRdb to about 2019). Looking at the study overall: Peripheral blood samples were taken at initial diagnosis, before any treatment was given. To identify distinguishing TCR V-J signatures, a discovery cohort of roughly 100 patients was used, comprising 43 with Graves' ophthalmopathy and under 60 with stable Graves' hyperthyroidism. The paper reports TCR Vbeta CDR3 sequencing of some 140 peripheral blood samples: some 44 ophthalmopathy, 70 to 85 hyperthyroidism and around 17 progressor patients. The approximately 100 discovery patients were randomly split 7:3 into training and test sets. An independent validation cohort of about 20 hyperthyroidism patients and about 16 patients who later progressed to ophthalmopathy tested prospective prediction of ophthalmopathy. In addition, the study compared T-cell repertoires in thyroid tissue and in blood from six Graves' hyperthyroidism patients. After blood sampling, hyperthyroidism patients were treated with methimazole at a starting dose of 30 mg daily, and ophthalmopathy patients were treated with high-dose intravenous methylprednisolone. Study-wide conclusions, independent of this receptor: In validation, the model predicted progression to ophthalmopathy with roughly 70% sensitivity and about 72% specificity, a median of around 6.6 months before onset. Most expanded thyroid clonotypes (frequency above 0.001) were also detected in blood, suggesting blood repertoires may reflect thyroid immune responses. A 13 V-J signature model separated ophthalmopathy from stable hyperthyroidism, with around 91% sensitivity and 81% to 82% specificity in cross-validation and 80%/75% in testing. Sample size was not statistically predetermined, and blinding of investigators to group allocation was not performed.

The TCR beta CDR3 regions were amplified from RNA transcripts. The TCR CDR3 was subjected to a first round of RT-PCR using the HTBI primer set and the Qiagen OneStep RT-PCR kit. Libraries were constructed in a second round of multiplex PCR, after which size selection and purification were performed. Sequencing of the libraries was done on an Illumina HiSeq2000 using paired-end 100 bp reads. As for the authors' bioinformatics: SOAPnuke was used to process the raw data, throwing out any read that contained adapters or uncalled bases, had a mean Phred below 15, or lacked an exact constant-primer or identifier match. COPE v1.2.5 was used to merge the high-quality paired reads, and each unique nucleotide sequence was defined as a clonotype. MiTCR v1.1 was used to align clonotypes to the IMGT TRBV, TRBD and TRBJ reference segments. Only V-J combinations with frequency above 0.0001, covering 99% to 99.2% of repertoires, were analysed. A TCS score was defined as the ratio of F50 (clonal expansion) to E x V (chaos), with BLOSUM62-based TCRdist applied between CDR3 peptides within each V-J. Welch's t-statistics and random forest reduced roughly 540 V-J features to 10 to 15, which were used in a naive Bayes classifier (R e1071). TCRdb ran its own pipeline on the public reads, namely fastp trimming at Q25 and MiXCR clone calling, and kept in-frame beta chains. Identical CDR3 protein sequences are pooled into one entry, listed with their most common genes and DNA. These V and J calls derive from TCRdb rather than the authors' analysis. Within this sample are around 300,000 distinct CDR3 sequences, with 10% to 15% of them counted one time only. Of the sample, around 7.9% is held by the ten largest clones.

CDR3 length: 15 amino acids, cysteine to phenylalanine. Only CDR3 DNA remains: 45 bases, in frame from the first base. V is shortened by 2 bases, J by 2 bases, and the region joining them spans 10 bases. Via the germline V gene, CDR1 is MRHNA and CDR2 SNTAGT. Hyperthyroidism patients were newly diagnosed, had a disease duration of under 2 months, and were aged 18 to 65 years. Patients with uncontrolled infections, other autoimmune diseases, pregnancy or lactation were excluded. Diagnoses relied on clinical symptoms, serum thyroxine and TRAb, thyroid ultrasound and orbital computed tomography. For progressor patients, blood was drawn at the first diagnosis of hyperthyroidism, before any ophthalmopathy symptoms had appeared. PBMCs were separated from approximately 10 ml of fresh peripheral blood using Ficoll-Paque density gradient centrifugation. Patients classed as progressors first received a Graves' hyperthyroidism diagnosis and then went on to develop ophthalmopathy during follow-up. Total RNA was extracted using Trizol reagent, and RNA quality was assessed on an Agilent 2100 Bioanalyzer.

A note on this clonotype: Its target antigen remains unknown. The record has no base qualities; no much larger clone is one base away.

The clonotype comes from a woman aged 25 to 45 with Graves' hyperthyroidism that later progressed to Graves' ophthalmopathy. Recombination connected TRBV6-4 to TRBJ1-5; no D segment can be confidently identified. The sample taken for sequencing was blood. The DNA reads as follows: TGTGCCAGCAGTGACGACCCTAGGGGCAATCAGCCCCAGCATTTT. This sequence encodes CASSDDPRGNQPQHF.